This T cell receptor (beta chain) was captured in a study of identical twins. Study-level findings and limits: Alpha sequences out of frame and shared by twins had excess low generation probability. In cord blood, abundant beta clonotypes had fewer insertions; memory showed no trend.

Comment on this clonotype: Its matching antigen is unknown.

V gave up 3 bases and J gave up 1 base, with 9 bases separating them. CDR1 is SQVTM, CDR2 ANQGSEA, per germline. This CDR3 contains 14 residues. A universal primer site was created by template switching, with the cDNA bearing unique molecular identifiers. TCRdb independently ran MiXCR on the 5' RACE reads; one entry per CDR3 protein. The table has about 920,000 distinct CDR3 sequences, roughly an eighth seen once. Another study also made use of these data, one on yellow fever vaccine responses in identical twins.

The origin of this receptor is a woman aged 18-29 years in good health. The gene calls are TRBV29-1 and TRBJ2-2; D tentatively fits TRBD1 or TRBD2 (5 bases each). Sequenced material: PBMCs. The chain's CDR3 is CSVEGVLNTGELFF. The CDR3 DNA sequence: TGCAGCGTTGAGGGGGTCCTGAACACCGGGGAGCTGTTTTTT.